This TCR beta chain was identified during a study of cytomegalovirus exposure and HLA in healthy donors. General observations from the study: Most TCR sequences were seen very rarely across donors, but some public TCRs occurred in many.

Concerning this clone: The antigen remains unidentified.

V gave up 9 bases and J gave up 7 bases; unmatched junction bases: 10. The CDR3 runs 13 residues. The germline CDR1 and CDR2 sequences are WNHNN and SYGVQD (reference sequence). The repertoire was sequenced with immunoSEQ multiplex PCR; TCRdb's copy has only in-frame clones and lacks some. Of some 130,000 clones detected, 89% appear once; the ten largest clones hold around 1.2%. The sequencing sample was made of PBMCs. This sequence was found in a woman aged 18-30 years in good health and CMV-seronegative. The V gene is TRBV10-1, the J gene TRBJ2-3, with 7 bases aligning to TRBD1. The chain's CDR3 is CASSGTARNTQYF. CDR3 DNA sequence: TGCGCCAGTTCGGGGACAGCGCGTAATACGCAGTATTTT.